A single sample gave rise to the 23 T cell receptor beta chains below, sequenced in a study of blood T cell repertoires in COVID-19. Assay used: immunoSEQ multiplex PCR; TCRdb lists only in-frame clones, some missing. The sample records 150,000 to 200,000 clones, about 90% being singletons. Sequencing input: PBMCs or T cells enriched from blood (not recorded which). These receptors were obtained from a human donor with acute COVID-19. The donor label of this sample is uncertain.

This chain uses TRBV5-4 with TRBJ2-5, with 7 bases matching TRBD1. V lost 5 bases and J lost 3; bases outside the gene matches: 19. Germline loops: CDR1 SGHNT, CDR2 YYREEE (reference sequence). This CDR3 has 18 residues. The CDR3 is CASSPPGTAKALEETQYF. CDR3 bases: TGTGCCAGCAGTCCGCCCGGGACAGCAAAAGCCCTAGAAGAGACCCAGTACTTC.

The chain has TRBV7-9 and TRBJ1-2; 10 nucleotides align to TRBD1. The trim removed 5 bases at V and 7 bases at J, leaving 7 bases unmatched. Germline V gene lookup returns CDR1 SEHNR and CDR2 FQNEAQ (reference sequence). This CDR3 region has 14 residues. The CDR3 loop is CASSLDRGHSGYTF. CDR3 DNA sequence: TGTGCCAGCAGCCTCGACAGGGGGCATTCTGGCTACACCTTC.

J is TRBJ1-2 and V is TRBV20-1, with TRBD1 identical over 8 bases. The CDR3 is 13 amino acids. J gave up 6 bases and V 3 bases, and 6 bases lay outside the gene matches. The germline V gene encodes CDR1 DFQATT and CDR2 SNEGSKA (reference sequence). Written as DNA, the CDR3 is TGCAGTGCTAGTCCTCGACAGGGGCATGGCTACACCTTC. Protein sequence: CSASPRQGHGYTF.

This clone was recorded only once. The genes are TRBV5-6 and TRBJ2-7; 7 bases are shared with TRBD1. The germline gives CDR1 SGHDT, CDR2 YYEEEE. There are 14 residues in the CDR3. Trimming took 4 bases from V and 3 from J; bases not matched to a gene: 7. The CDR3 DNA reads as TGTGCCAGCAGCAGGGACAGCAGAGACTACGAGCAGTACTTC. Its protein is CASSRDSRDYEQYF. The entire variable domain, with the rest obtained from reference TRBV5-6 and TRBJ2-7, is as follows: DAGVTQSPTHLIKTRGQQVTLRCSPKSGHDTVSWYQQALGQGPQFIFQYYEEEERQRGNFPDRFSGHQFPNYSSELNVNALLLGDSALYLCASSRDSRDYEQYFGPGTRLTVT.

This sequence joins TRBV5-1 and TRBJ2-3; the D gene is possibly TRBD2 (6 bases). Looked up from germline, CDR1 is SGHRS and CDR2 is YFSETQ. Between the trimmed V and J ends, which lost 2 bases and 3 bases, there was a span of 10 bases. The CDR3 runs to 14 residues. In DNA, the CDR3 is TGCGCCAGCAGCTTTGTCGGGGGTACAGATACGCAGTATTTT. It codes for CASSFVGGTDTQYF.

The count of this clone is one. The J gene is TRBJ2-7, the V gene TRBV7-2; the match to TRBD2 covers 10 bases. Per the germline V gene, CDR1 is SGHTA and CDR2 is FQGNSA. This CDR3 has 15 residues. J was trimmed by 2 bases and V by 2 bases; bases with no gene match: 3. The CDR3 DNA reads as TGTGCCAGCAGCTTACTAGCGGGGGAGACCTACGAGCAGTACTTC. As protein: CASSLLAGETYEQYF.

The chain couples TRBV14 to TRBJ2-2; 8 bases are shared with TRBD1. The germline V gene has CDR1 SGHDN and CDR2 FVKESK. J lost 3 bases, V lost 4 bases, and 4 bases had no gene match. The CDR3 length is 15 residues. The CDR3 region has the DNA TGTGCCAGCAGCCGAGGGACAGGACACACCGGGGAGCTGTTTTTT. This translates into CASSRGTGHTGELFF. Based on the CDR3 plus reference TRBV14 and TRBJ2-2, the full variable domain is EAGVTQFPSHSVIEKGQTVTLRCDPISGHDNLYWYRRVMGKEIKFLLHFVKESKQDESGMPNNRFLAERTGGTYSTLKVQPAELEDSGVYFCASSRGTGHTGELFFGEGSRLTVL.

This chain joins TRBV4-3 and TRBJ1-2; 8 bases are shared with TRBD1. J was trimmed by 5 bases and V by 0 bases; bases with no gene match: 2. Looked up from germline, CDR1 is LGHNA and CDR2 is YSLEER. This CDR3 spans 14 amino acids. CDR3 amino acids: CASSQDTGGYGYTF. The CDR3 coding sequence is TGCGCCAGCAGCCAAGACACAGGGGGGTATGGCTACACCTTC.

V usage is TRBV3-1 (or the pseudogene TRBV3-2) and J usage is TRBJ2-2; D unclear. Trimming removed 1 base at V and 3 bases at J, with 9 bases between. This CDR3 is 15 amino acids long. Germline CDR1 LGHDT, CDR2 YNNKEL (reference sequence). The CDR3 region is CASSQGSVDTGELFF. CDR3 in DNA: TGTGCCAGCAGCCAAGGGAGCGTTGACACCGGGGAGCTGTTTTTT.

DNA for the CDR3: TGTGCCAGCAGCTTATGGGGGGTTAACACTGAAGCTTTCTTT. As protein: CASSLWGVNTEAFF. The V gene is TRBV13, the J gene TRBJ1-1; D is possibly TRBD1 (5 bases). V was clipped by 2 bases and J by 2 bases, with 9 bases between them. Germline V lookup: CDR1 PRHDT, CDR2 FYEKMQ (reference sequence). This CDR3 has 14 residues.

The CDR3: CASRQTATNTGELFF. CDR3 in DNA: TGTGCCAGCAGACAGACAGCAACGAACACCGGGGAGCTGTTTTTT. V is TRBV9 and J is TRBJ2-2; perhaps TRBD1 as D (5 bases). CDR1 is SGDLS and CDR2 is YYNGEE in the germline V gene. Trimming removed 5 bases at V and 0 bases at J, with 11 bases between. This CDR3 spans 15 amino acids.

The gene calls are TRBV29-1 and TRBJ2-7, with 10 bases that match TRBD1. This CDR3 comprises 15 residues. Germline V gene data show CDR1 as SQVTM and CDR2 as ANQGSEA. The ends lost 3 bases at V and 3 bases at J; junction bases unmatched: 8. The DNA for the CDR3 is TGCAGCGTTGAGAGGGGGGACAGGGGCCTCTACGAGCAGTACTTC. Its protein product is CSVERGDRGLYEQYF.

This clone was counted between two and nine times. CDR3 protein: CASSQVGNEAFF. CDR3 sequence (DNA): TGTGCCAGCAGCCAAGTGGGCAATGAAGCTTTCTTT. The chain carries TRBV3-1 (or the pseudogene TRBV3-2) and TRBJ1-1, with D hard to call. This CDR3 spans 12 amino acids. Germline V gene sequence: CDR1 LGHDT, CDR2 YNNKEL (reference sequence). Trimming took 1 base from V and 7 from J, leaving 7 bases between them.

This rearrangement joins TRBV27 to TRBJ1-1; D is undetermined. Per germline, CDR1 MNHEY and CDR2 SMNVEV (reference sequence). Trimming shortened V by 0 bases and J by 4 bases, and 12 bases separated the two germline ends. The CDR3 has 15 amino acids. CDR3 bases: TGTGCCAGCAGTTTATCCGGTTCAGGCCCCACTGAAGCTTTCTTT. Translated: CASSLSGSGPTEAFF.

The rearrangement links TRBV7-2 to TRBJ2-3; D is ambiguous. Germline V gene sequence: CDR1 SGHTA, CDR2 FQGNSA. The CDR3 sequence is 12 residues long. V was clipped by 5 bases and J by 4 bases, with 7 bases between them. This CDR3 is CASSQASDTQYF. DNA of the CDR3: TGTGCCAGCAGCCAGGCGTCAGATACGCAGTATTTT.

The chain carries TRBV7-9 and TRBJ2-1, with TRBD1 matching 8 bases. This CDR3 has 15 residues. The V segment lost 8 bases and the J segment 4 bases; nucleotides outside the gene matches: 10. The germline CDR1 and CDR2 sequences are SEHNR and FQNEAQ (reference sequence). CDR3 amino acids: CASGVPGTGYNEQFF. In DNA form, the CDR3 reads TGTGCCAGCGGGGTGCCCGGGACAGGTTACAATGAGCAGTTCTTC.

The CDR3: CASSLITVNEQFF. In nucleotides, the CDR3 is TGTGCCAGCAGCTTGATAACGGTAAATGAGCAGTTCTTC. The chain joins TRBV5-5 to TRBJ2-1; no clear D gene. The CDR3 covers 13 residues. V was clipped by 1 base and J by 7 bases, with 9 bases between them. Germline CDR1 and CDR2: SGHKS and YYEKEE (reference sequence).

The chain uses TRBV3-1 (or the pseudogene TRBV3-2) and TRBJ1-1; weak D call: TRBD1 (5 bases). The V end was cut by 4 bases, the J end by 1 base, with 13 bases between. The CDR3 is 15 amino acids. CDR1 and CDR2 (germline): LGHDT, YNNKEL (reference sequence). Here the CDR3 DNA reads TGTGCCAGCAGCCGACCAGGGAGGAGGAACACTGAAGCTTTCTTT. Encoded protein: CASSRPGRRNTEAFF.

This clone came up once. The genes are TRBV13 and TRBJ2-7, with 7 bases lining up with TRBD1. Germline values: CDR1 PRHDT, CDR2 FYEKMQ (reference sequence). J gave up 3 bases and V 5 bases, and 7 bases lay outside the gene matches. This CDR3 is 14 amino acids long. The CDR3 region is CASSRSTGVYEQYF. The CDR3, as DNA: TGTGCCAGCAGCCGATCAACAGGGGTCTACGAGCAGTACTTC.

The rearrangement joins TRBV27 to TRBJ1-3; D not resolved. The CDR3 is 14 amino acids. CDR1 and CDR2 from the germline V gene are MNHEY and SMNVEV (reference sequence). V lost 0 bases and J 2 bases, leaving 5 bases between the germline ends. The CDR3 loop reads CASSLSIPGNTIYF. The CDR3 DNA follows: TGTGCCAGCAGTTTATCCATCCCTGGAAACACCATATATTTT.

This clone has just a few counts. This sequence joins TRBV5-4 and TRBJ2-3; D remains unclear. CDR3 length: 12 amino acids. Germline loops: CDR1 SGHNT, CDR2 YYREEE (reference sequence). V gave up 4 bases and J gave up 2 bases, with 5 bases separating them. The CDR3 loop is CASSPITDTQYF. The CDR3 nucleotides read TGTGCCAGCAGCCCCATCACAGATACGCAGTATTTT.

The chain carries TRBV15 and TRBJ1-2; the D gene is possibly TRBD1 (6 bases). V lost 3 bases to trimming and J lost 8 bases, with 22 bases between them. CDR1 and CDR2 from the germline V gene are LNHNV and YYDKDF (reference sequence). The CDR3 runs to 16 residues. CDR3 nucleotide sequence: TGTGCCACCAGCAGGCCTAATCAGGGGAACTTGGAGGGCTACACCTTC. It encodes CATSRPNQGNLEGYTF.

This clone was recorded once. V usage is TRBV20-1 and J usage is TRBJ1-2, with a possible D match to TRBD1 (5 bases). This CDR3 comprises 14 residues. V was cut by 3 bases and J by 2 bases, with 13 bases left in between. Germline loops: CDR1 DFQATT, CDR2 SNEGSKA (reference sequence). This CDR3 is CSASKPDSNYGYTF. For the CDR3, the DNA is TGCAGTGCTAGTAAACCCGACAGCAACTATGGCTACACCTTC.